A single sample is the source of the 15 T cell receptor beta chains below, sequenced in a study of blood T cell repertoires in COVID-19. Data came from immunoSEQ multiplex PCR; TCRdb stores just in-frame clones and leaves some out. The sample shows more than 90,000 clones, about four fifths of them seen only once. Sequencing was carried out using peripheral blood. The receptors here all came from a human donor in a cohort sampled during active COVID-19.

The V and J genes are TRBV14 and TRBJ1-1; TRBD1 is a possible D gene (6 bases). The V gene's germline CDR1 is SGHDN and CDR2 FVKESK. V lost 2 bases, J lost 6 bases, and 13 bases lay in between. The CDR3 extends over 14 amino acids. Here the CDR3 reads CASSQSFRGAEAFF. The DNA for the CDR3 is TGTGCCAGCAGCCAATCCTTCAGGGGAGCTGAAGCTTTCTTT.

V usage is TRBV5-1 and J usage is TRBJ2-1; TRBD2 is a possible D gene (6 bases). This CDR3 spans 15 amino acids. The V end lost 4 bases, the J end lost 0 bases, and 11 bases lay between the germline ends. In germline, CDR1 is SGHRS, CDR2 YFSETQ. The CDR3 loop is CASSLVADSYNEQFF. The CDR3 DNA follows: TGCGCCAGCAGCCTAGTAGCGGACTCCTACAATGAGCAGTTCTTC.

The J gene is TRBJ2-3, the V gene TRBV18; possibly TRBD2 for D (6 bases). Germline loops: CDR1 KGHSH, CDR2 LQKENI. Trimming removed 1 base at V and 0 bases at J, with 14 bases between. CDR3 size: 17 residues. CDR3 nucleotide sequence: TGTGCCAGCTCACCACGAATCGCGGGAACTAGCACAGATACGCAGTATTTT. It translates to CASSPRIAGTSTDTQYF.

The V and J genes are TRBV28 and TRBJ2-2; 10 bases fit TRBD1. Trimming took 1 base from V and 2 from J; bases not matched to a gene: 10. Germline-derived CDR1 and CDR2 are MDHEN and SYDVKM. This CDR3 has 19 residues. In DNA, the CDR3 is TGTGCCAGCAGTTTATATGACAGGGGGCGCCTTTATAACACCGGGGAGCTGTTTTTT. Amino acids: CASSLYDRGRLYNTGELFF.

The chain is built from TRBV6-2 or TRBV6-3 and TRBJ1-6; D remains ambiguous. The V end was cut by 3 bases, the J end by 7 bases, with 7 bases between. This CDR3 region has 13 residues. The germline V gene has CDR1 MNHEY and CDR2 SVGEGT. The CDR3 coding sequence is TGTGCCAGCAGTTATGCAAGCAATTCACCCCTCCACTTT. Amino acid sequence: CASSYASNSPLHF.

This chain joins TRBV5-1 and TRBJ1-3; D is uncertain. Trimming pared 4 bases from V and 1 base from J, leaving 9 bases between. This CDR3 spans 14 amino acids. The germline V gene has CDR1 SGHRS and CDR2 YFSETQ. CDR3 DNA sequence: TGCGCCAGCAGCCGGGGAGAGTCTGGAAACACCATATATTTT. It is translated as CASSRGESGNTIYF. Drawing the rest from reference TRBV5-1 and TRBJ1-3, the complete variable domain is KAGVTQTPRYLIKTRGQQVTLSCSPISGHRSVSWYQQTPGQGLQFLFEYFSETQRNKGNFPGRFSGRQFSNSRSEMNVSTLELGDSALYLCASSRGESGNTIYFGEGSWLTVV.

This chain joins TRBV4-3 and TRBJ2-7, with D possibly TRBD1 on 5 matching bases. Germline V gene lookup returns CDR1 LGHNA and CDR2 YSLEER. The CDR3 is 16 amino acids. Trimming took 0 bases from V and 2 from J, leaving 14 bases between them. As DNA, the CDR3 is TGCGCCAGCAGCCAAGATAGGACATTTGAGGCCTACGAGCAGTACTTC. Its protein is CASSQDRTFEAYEQYF.

The V call is TRBV6-5, the J call TRBJ2-3; 7 bases align to TRBD1. Trimming cost V 8 bases and J 1 base; bases outside gene matches: 6. Germline CDR1 MNHEY, CDR2 SVGAGI. CDR3 length: 14 amino acids. CDR3 loop: CASGTAYRTDTQYF. Written as DNA, the CDR3 is TGTGCCAGCGGGACAGCATATCGCACAGATACGCAGTATTTT.

The V and J genes are TRBV7-9 and TRBJ1-2; maybe TRBD1 (5 bases). Trimming stripped 5 bases from V and 4 bases from J, with 17 bases between. Germline V CDR1 and CDR2: SEHNR, FQNEAQ (reference sequence). The CDR3 is 15 amino acids. Here the CDR3 reads CASSARDGDFYGYTF. DNA for the CDR3: TGTGCCAGCAGCGCACGGGACGGGGACTTCTATGGCTACACCTTC.

The chain links TRBV28 to TRBJ1-2; D uncertain. Germline-derived CDR1 and CDR2 are MDHEN and SYDVKM. The CDR3 is 15 amino acids. Trimming took 2 bases from V and 5 from J, leaving 15 bases between them. The CDR3 DNA follows: TGTGCCAGCAGTTTAGCGGCAGCCCGTCGGTATGGCTACACCTTC. Encoded protein: CASSLAAARRYGYTF.

The chain employs TRBV5-1 and TRBJ2-5, with D perhaps matching TRBD1 (5 bases). From germline, CDR1 is SGHRS and CDR2 YFSETQ. This CDR3 has 13 residues. Between the trimmed V and J ends, which lost 0 bases and 5 bases, there was a span of 8 bases. Here the CDR3 reads CASSLGGLETQYF. CDR3 bases: TGCGCCAGCAGCTTGGGGGGCCTGGAGACCCAGTACTTC. Variable domain in full (rest from reference TRBV5-1 and TRBJ2-5): KAGVTQTPRYLIKTRGQQVTLSCSPISGHRSVSWYQQTPGQGLQFLFEYFSETQRNKGNFPGRFSGRQFSNSRSEMNVSTLELGDSALYLCASSLGGLETQYFGPGTRLLVL.

This chain joins TRBV7-2 and TRBJ1-4; no clear D gene. CDR1 and CDR2 from the germline V gene are SGHTA and FQGNSA. This CDR3 is built from 15 residues. The V end lost 2 bases, the J end lost 3 bases, and 10 bases lay between the germline ends. CDR3 protein: CASSLSGFPNEKLFF. In DNA, the CDR3 is TGTGCCAGCAGCTTATCCGGGTTCCCTAATGAAAAACTGTTTTTT.

The chain employs TRBV3-1 (or the pseudogene TRBV3-2) and TRBJ1-2, with D tentatively TRBD1 (5 bases). This CDR3 is built from 14 residues. Germline V gene lookup returns CDR1 LGHDT and CDR2 YNNKEL (reference sequence). Deletions cut 0 bases from V and 8 bases from J, with 13 bases between. The CDR3 region is CASSQDPGGWGYTF. CDR3 coding DNA: TGTGCCAGCAGCCAAGATCCGGGGGGATGGGGCTACACCTTC.

The chain employs TRBV5-1 and TRBJ2-1; 10 bases are a match to TRBD2. Germline CDR1 SGHRS, CDR2 YFSETQ. The CDR3 has 14 residues. The J segment lost 2 bases and the V segment lost 4 bases, leaving 0 bases of the junction unmatched. The CDR3 DNA follows: TGCGCCAGCAGCAGCGGGGGGGCCTACAATGAGCAGTTCTTC. Protein product: CASSSGGAYNEQFF.

V gene TRBV7-6 combines with J gene TRBJ2-7; TRBD2 matches 8 bases. Germline V gene sequence: CDR1 SGHVS, CDR2 FNYEAQ. CDR3 length: 16 amino acids. Trimming removed 1 base from V and 7 bases from J; junction bases left unmatched: 12. The DNA for the CDR3 is TGTGCCAGCAGCTTAGTGGCCCCCCGACTAGCGATTGAGCAGTACTTC. This sequence encodes CASSLVAPRLAIEQYF.